This T cell receptor beta chain was obtained from a study of blood T cell repertoires in COVID-19. On the study more broadly: The United States, Italy and Spain supplied acute and convalescent COVID-19 samples. PBMCs, B-cell-depleted T cells, or T cells were the source of the cDNA or gDNA that made up the material.

Original analysis: Quantification of nucleated cells was approximated via reference gene primer amplification. Produced via immunoSEQ multiplex PCR; TCRdb's table is partial and in-frame only. V and J calls and clone size follow that table, whereas D and trimming were derived from the DNA. Of approximately 190,000 clones listed, 70% to 90% are singletons. CDR3 length: 14 amino acids. Germline V lookup: CDR1 SNHLY, CDR2 FYNNEI. V dropped 6 bases and J dropped 0; count of bases not matched to a gene: 3. This receptor was obtained from a man between 65 and 79 years old with active or convalescent COVID-19. This chain connects TRBV2 to TRBJ2-3; 7 bases line up with TRBD1. Sequenced: peripheral blood. In nucleotides, the CDR3 is TGTGCCAGCAGCCCGGGACAGAGCACAGATACGCAGTATTTT. Translating gives CASSPGQSTDTQYF.